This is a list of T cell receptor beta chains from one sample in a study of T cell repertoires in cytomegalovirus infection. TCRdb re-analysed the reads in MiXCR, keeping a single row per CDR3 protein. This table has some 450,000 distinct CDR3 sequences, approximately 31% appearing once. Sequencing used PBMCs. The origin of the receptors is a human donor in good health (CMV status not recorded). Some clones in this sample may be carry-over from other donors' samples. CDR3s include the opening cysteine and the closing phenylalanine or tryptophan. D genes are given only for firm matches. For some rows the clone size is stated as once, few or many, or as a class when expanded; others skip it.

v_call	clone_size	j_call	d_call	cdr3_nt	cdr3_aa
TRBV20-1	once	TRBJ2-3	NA	TGCAGTGTCCCGGACAGAACCACAGATACGCAGTATTTT	CSVPDRTTDTQYF
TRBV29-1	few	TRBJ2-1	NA	TGCAGCGTTGAACGAGTGAAAAATGAGCAGTTCTTC	CSVERVKNEQFF
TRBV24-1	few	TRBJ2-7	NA	TGTGCCACCAGTGACCCCGGGTTACCCTACGAGCAGTACTTC	CATSDPGLPYEQYF
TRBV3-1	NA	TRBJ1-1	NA	TGTGCCAGCAGCCCTGCACCGGGCGCTGATGAAGCTTTCTTT	CASSPAPGADEAFF
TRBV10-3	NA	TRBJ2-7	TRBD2	TGTGCCATCAATGCAGCGGGGGACGAGCAGTACTTC	CAINAAGDEQYF
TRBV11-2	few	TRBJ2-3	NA	TGTGCCAGCAGCTCGGGACCCGCCACAGATACGCAGTATTTT	CASSSGPATDTQYF
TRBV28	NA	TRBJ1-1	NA	TGTGCCAGCAGTCCTTTCTTATCAGGGGCCAACACTGAAGCTTTCTTT	CASSPFLSGANTEAFF
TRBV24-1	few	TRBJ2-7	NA	TGTGCCACCAGTGAGACAGACGCCGAGCAGTACTTC	CATSETDAEQYF
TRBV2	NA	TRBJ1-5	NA	TGTGCCAGCACCAAATGGCGCCGGGGAAGCAATCAGCCCCAGCATTTT	CASTKWRRGSNQPQHF
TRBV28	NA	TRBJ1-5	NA	TGTGCCAGCACCCGAGGTCTGGGTTGGAGCAATCAGCCCCAGCATTTT	CASTRGLGWSNQPQHF
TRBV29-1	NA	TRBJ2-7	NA	TGCAGCGTTCGGGCGGGGTCCTACGAGCAGTACTTC	CSVRAGSYEQYF
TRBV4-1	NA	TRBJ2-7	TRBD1	TGCGCCAGCAGCCAAGTTGGGTTACAGGGGGACTACGAGCAGTACTTC	CASSQVGLQGDYEQYF
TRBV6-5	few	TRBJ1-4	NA	TGTGCCAGCAGTTACTCGAACGGGGCAAATGAAAAACTGTTTTTT	CASSYSNGANEKLFF
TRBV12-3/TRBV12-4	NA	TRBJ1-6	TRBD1	TGTGCCAGCACCTTGGGACAGGCCAATTCACCCCTCCACTTT	CASTLGQANSPLHF
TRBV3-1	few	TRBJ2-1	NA	TGTGCCAGCAGCTTCCGGGCCCAGCTCGGTGAGCAGTTCTTC	CASSFRAQLGEQFF
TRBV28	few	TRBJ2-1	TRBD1	TGTGCCAGCAGGACAGGGGGCGGGGGTTTGAATGAGCAGTTCTTC	CASRTGGGGLNEQFF
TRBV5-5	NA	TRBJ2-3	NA	TGTGCCAGCAGCACGGGTTTTCACACAGATACGCAGTATTTT	CASSTGFHTDTQYF
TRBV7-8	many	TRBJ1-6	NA	TGTGCCAGCAGCTTAGGTTCCCATAATTCACCCCTCCACTTT	CASSLGSHNSPLHF
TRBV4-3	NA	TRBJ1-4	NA	TGCGCCAGCAGCCAAAACAGGGTTGAAAAACTGTTTTTT	CASSQNRVEKLFF
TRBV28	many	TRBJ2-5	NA	TGTGCCAGCAGATCCCTTTCCCCAGGGGTCTACCAAGAGACCCAGTACTTC	CASRSLSPGVYQETQYF
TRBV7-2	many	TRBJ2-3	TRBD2	TGTGCCAGCAGCTTAGCGGGCGGGGGGGCGGTCACAGATACGCAGTATTTT	CASSLAGGGAVTDTQYF
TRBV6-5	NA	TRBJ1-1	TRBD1	TGTGCCAGCAGTCCAAGGACGGACAGGGGGGGACCTGAAGCTTTCTTT	CASSPRTDRGGPEAFF
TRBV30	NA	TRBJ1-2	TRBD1	TGTGCCTGGAGTCGTAGGGGGCGAGGCTATGGCTACACCTTC	CAWSRRGRGYGYTF
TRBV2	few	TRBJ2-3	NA	TGTGCCAGCAGTGAAGAGGCCAACACAGATACGCAGTATTTT	CASSEEANTDTQYF
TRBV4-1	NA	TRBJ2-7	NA	TGCGCCAGCAGCGAAGTATCAGGGGACTACGAGCAGTACTTC	CASSEVSGDYEQYF
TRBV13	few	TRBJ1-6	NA	TGTGCCAGCAGCTTTTGGGGTCGGGGGAATTCACCCCTCCACTTT	CASSFWGRGNSPLHF
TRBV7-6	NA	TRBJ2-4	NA	TGTGCCAGCAGTCTGGGACCTAGCCAAAACATTCAGTACTTC	CASSLGPSQNIQYF
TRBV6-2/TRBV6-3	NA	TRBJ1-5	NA	TGTGCCAGCAGAGCCGGGGCCCCTTATCAGCCCCAGCATTTT	CASRAGAPYQPQHF
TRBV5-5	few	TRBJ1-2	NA	TGTGCCAGCAGCTTCGAACGATATGGCTACACCTTC	CASSFERYGYTF
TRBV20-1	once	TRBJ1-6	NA	TGCAGTTCTAGAGATCCGGCAGGTTATTCACCCCTCCACTTT	CSSRDPAGYSPLHF
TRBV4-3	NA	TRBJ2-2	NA	TGCGCCAGCAGCCGTAGCACAGGGATATCGAACACCGGGGAGCTGTTTTTT	CASSRSTGISNTGELFF
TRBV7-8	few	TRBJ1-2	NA	TGTGCCAGCAGCGGGAAGACAGGAGGCAAAGTAAACTATGGCTACACCTTC	CASSGKTGGKVNYGYTF
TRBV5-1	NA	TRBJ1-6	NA	TGCGCCAGCAGCGACCGGGCATTCGAATTAAATTCACCCCTCCACTTT	CASSDRAFELNSPLHF
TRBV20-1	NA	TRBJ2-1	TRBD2	TGCAGTGCCCACCGTGGCGGGGGGCACAATGAGCAGTTCTTC	CSAHRGGGHNEQFF
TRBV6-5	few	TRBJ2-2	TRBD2	TGTGCCAGCAGTTACTTTGGCGGGGGGGACACCGGGGAGCTGTTTTTT	CASSYFGGGDTGELFF
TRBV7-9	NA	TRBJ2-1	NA	TGTGCCAGCAGCTTACCGGACGTGCGAATTTTCGGGCATGAGCAGTTCTTC	CASSLPDVRIFGHEQFF
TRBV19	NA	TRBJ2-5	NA	TGTGCCAGCGCCCGTGATCTAGAGAGCCAAGAGACCCAGTACTTC	CASARDLESQETQYF
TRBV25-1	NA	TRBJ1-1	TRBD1	TGTGCCAGCAGTGGGGGGACAGGCACTGAAGCTTTCTTT	CASSGGTGTEAFF
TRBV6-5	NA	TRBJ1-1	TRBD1	TGTGCCAGCAGTTTCAGGGGGCCGTTGAACACTGAAGCTTTCTTT	CASSFRGPLNTEAFF
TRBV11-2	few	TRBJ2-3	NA	TGTGCCAGCAGCTTAGCCCCGGGGGGCGGCACAGATACGCAGTATTTT	CASSLAPGGGTDTQYF
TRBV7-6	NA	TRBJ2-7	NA	TGTGCCAGCAGCCATGGATTCAACCCCTACGAGCAGTACTTC	CASSHGFNPYEQYF
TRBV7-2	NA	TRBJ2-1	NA	TGTGCCAGCAGCTTAGCGACCGGTTACAATGAGCAGTTCTTC	CASSLATGYNEQFF
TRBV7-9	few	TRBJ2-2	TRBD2	TGTGCCAGCAGCCCTCGGGGGGGCGACACCGGGGAGCTGTTTTTT	CASSPRGGDTGELFF
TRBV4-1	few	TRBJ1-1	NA	TGCGCCAGCAGCCAAAGAGACCGCGACGGGACTGAAGCTTTCTTT	CASSQRDRDGTEAFF
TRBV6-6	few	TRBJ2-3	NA	TGTGCCAGCAGTTACGCGCTTGGGGTTTCTAGCACAGATACGCAGTATTTT	CASSYALGVSSTDTQYF
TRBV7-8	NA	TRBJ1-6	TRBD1	TGTGCCAGCAGCTTAGCGCAAGGGGGCCGATCACCCCTCCACTTT	CASSLAQGGRSPLHF
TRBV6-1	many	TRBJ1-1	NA	TGTGCCAGCAGTGAAAGCTGGGGGCTTGGCCAAGCTTTCTTT	CASSESWGLGQAFF
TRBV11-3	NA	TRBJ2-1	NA	TGTGCCAGCAGTAAGACGGATCGAAGCTCCTACAATGAGCAGTTCTTC	CASSKTDRSSYNEQFF
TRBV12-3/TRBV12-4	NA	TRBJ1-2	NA	TGTGCCAGCAGTGCCAGGGCAACCTATGGCTACACCTTC	CASSARATYGYTF
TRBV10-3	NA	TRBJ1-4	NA	TGTGCCATCAGTGAGGCTGCAACTAATGAAAAACTGTTTTTT	CAISEAATNEKLFF
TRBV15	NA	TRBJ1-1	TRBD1	TGTGCCACCAGCAGAGGAGGACAGGGTGAAGCTTTCTTT	CATSRGGQGEAFF
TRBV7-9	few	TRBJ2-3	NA	TGTGCCAGCAGCTTGGTTTCTAGGTCTACAGATACGCAGTATTTT	CASSLVSRSTDTQYF
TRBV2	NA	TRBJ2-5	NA	TGTGCCAGCATTCCCCAAGAGACCCAGTACTTC	CASIPQETQYF
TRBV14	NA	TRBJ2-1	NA	TGTGCCAGCAGCCAAGGTCAGAGCTCCTACAATGAGCAGTTCTTC	CASSQGQSSYNEQFF